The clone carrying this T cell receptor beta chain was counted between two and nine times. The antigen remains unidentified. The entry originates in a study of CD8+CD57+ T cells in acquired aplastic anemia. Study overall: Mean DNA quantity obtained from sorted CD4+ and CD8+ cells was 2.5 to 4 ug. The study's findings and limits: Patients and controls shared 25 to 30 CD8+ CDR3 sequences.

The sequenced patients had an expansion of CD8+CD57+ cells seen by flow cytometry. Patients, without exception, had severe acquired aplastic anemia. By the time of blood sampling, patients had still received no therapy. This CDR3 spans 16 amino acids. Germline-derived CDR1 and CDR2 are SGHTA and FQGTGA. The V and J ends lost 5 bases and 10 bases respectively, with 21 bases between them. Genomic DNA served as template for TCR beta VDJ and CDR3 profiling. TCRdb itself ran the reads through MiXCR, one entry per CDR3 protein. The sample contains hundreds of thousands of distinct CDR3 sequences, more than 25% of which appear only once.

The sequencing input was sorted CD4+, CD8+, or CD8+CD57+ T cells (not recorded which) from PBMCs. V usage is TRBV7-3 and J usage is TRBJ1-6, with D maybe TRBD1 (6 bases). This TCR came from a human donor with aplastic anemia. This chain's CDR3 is CASSAPSGGRASPLHF. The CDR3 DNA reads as TGTGCCAGCAGCGCCCCGTCCGGGGGCCGGGCCTCACCCCTCCACTTT.